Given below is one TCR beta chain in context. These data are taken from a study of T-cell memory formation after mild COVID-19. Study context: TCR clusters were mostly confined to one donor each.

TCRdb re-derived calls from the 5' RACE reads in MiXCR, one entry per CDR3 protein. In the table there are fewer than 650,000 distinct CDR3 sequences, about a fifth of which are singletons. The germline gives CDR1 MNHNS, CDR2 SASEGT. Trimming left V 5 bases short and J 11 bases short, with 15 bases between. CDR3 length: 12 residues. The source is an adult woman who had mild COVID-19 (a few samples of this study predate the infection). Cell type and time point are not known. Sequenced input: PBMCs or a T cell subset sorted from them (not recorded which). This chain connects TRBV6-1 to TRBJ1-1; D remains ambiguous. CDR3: CASSPREPEAFF. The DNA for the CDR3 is TGTGCCAGCAGTCCTCGGGAGCCCGAGGCTTTCTTT.